The clone carrying this TCR beta chain was detected once. The data belong to a study of blood T cell repertoires in COVID-19. CDR1 SGHNT and CDR2 YYREEE come from the germline V gene (reference sequence). The CDR3 length is 14 residues. The ends lost 0 bases at V and 2 bases at J; junction bases unmatched: 0. Profiled with immunoSEQ multiplex PCR; TCRdb holds only in-frame clones, not every one. The sample has roughly 60,000 clones, roughly 72% seen once. In Seattle, patients joined the study during active infection and were tracked longitudinally. The TCR comes from a woman in her sixties or seventies with COVID-19, enrolled during active disease. The sequenced sample was peripheral blood. This sequence joins TRBV5-4 and TRBJ1-2; 8 bases are a match to TRBD1. The CDR3 sequence is CASSLGDRNYGYTF. The CDR3 region has the DNA TGTGCCAGCAGCTTGGGGGACAGGAACTATGGCTACACCTTC. The full variable domain, its missing parts supplied by reference TRBV5-4 and TRBJ1-2, is ETGVTQSPTHLIKTRGQQVTLRCSSQSGHNTVSWYQQALGQGPQFIFQYYREEENGRGNFPPRFSGLQFPNYSSELNVNALELDDSALYLCASSLGDRNYGYTFGSGTRLTVV.